A single sample is the source of the 25 T cell receptor beta chains below, sequenced in a study of control samples from healthy donors and cancer patients. Some clones are missing from TCRdb's copy, which holds only in-frame ones; the method was immunoSEQ multiplex PCR. Among 150,000 to 180,000 clones listed, about 94% were seen once. Sequenced input: blood. Receptors originate from a man aged 40-49 years in good health.

The chain has TRBV5-6 and TRBJ1-5, with a possible D match to TRBD1 (6 bases). This CDR3 region has 14 residues. Per germline, CDR1 SGHDT and CDR2 YYEEEE. V lost 4 bases and J 6 bases, leaving 14 bases between the germline ends. The CDR3 sequence: CASSAGGEGQPQHF. CDR3 in DNA: TGTGCCAGCAGCGCGGGGGGCGAGGGTCAGCCCCAGCATTTT.

J is TRBJ1-5 and V is TRBV27; D gene unclear. V dropped 6 bases and J dropped 3 bases, with 6 bases sitting between them. Germline-derived CDR1 and CDR2 are MNHEY and SMNVEV (reference sequence). The CDR3 contains 12 residues. CDR3 residues: CASSYPNQPQHF. The CDR3, as DNA: TGTGCCAGCAGCTACCCCAATCAGCCCCAGCATTTT.

This clone has just one count. The chain has TRBV19 and TRBJ1-6; D is perhaps TRBD1 (6 bases). Germline V lookup: CDR1 LNHDA, CDR2 SQIVND (reference sequence). V shed 4 bases and J shed 4 bases, with 17 bases lying between them. The CDR3 sequence is 17 residues long. CDR3 amino acids: CASSTARGGRYNSPLHF. As DNA, the CDR3 is TGTGCCAGTAGTACTGCCCGGGGGGGCCGGTATAATTCACCCCTCCACTTT.

J is TRBJ1-2 and V is TRBV5-4; D perhaps matches TRBD1 (5 bases). The germline gives CDR1 SGHNT, CDR2 YYREEE (reference sequence). This CDR3 comprises 14 residues. The V gene lost 0 bases and the J gene lost 7 bases, with 13 bases spanning the gap. Here the CDR3 DNA reads TGTGCCAGCAGCTTGGTCGGCAGGGAGGGTGGCTACACCTTC. It encodes CASSLVGREGGYTF.

This clone was seen a single time. The rearrangement uses TRBV18 and TRBJ1-1, with a possible D match to TRBD1 (5 bases). Trimming took off 2 bases at V and 1 base at J, with 8 bases between the two ends. The CDR3 length is 14 residues. Germline CDR1 is KGHSH and CDR2 is LQKENI. The CDR3 bases are TGTGCCAGCTCACCATCGGGGGGGAACACTGAAGCTTTCTTT. This encodes CASSPSGGNTEAFF.

V gene TRBV6-2 or TRBV6-3 combines with J gene TRBJ2-7; 12 nucleotides match TRBD2. Per germline, CDR1 MNHEY and CDR2 SVGEGT. The CDR3 consists of 17 residues. J lost 2 bases, V lost 7 bases, and 12 bases had no gene match. Here the CDR3 DNA reads TGTGCCAGCACCCCCGGGACTAGCGGGTTTTTAGCCTACGAGCAGTACTTC. Its protein product is CASTPGTSGFLAYEQYF.

The chain combines TRBV21-1 with TRBJ2-2; no check of the table's D call, TRBD2, against the DNA was made. TRBV21-1 is deemed a pseudogene. The CDR3 totals 19 residues. CDR3 nucleotide sequence: TGTGCCAGCAGCAAAGGGGGGACTAGCGACGAGATAAACACCGGGGAGCTGTTTTTT. Residues: CASSKGGTSDEINTGELFF.

This clone was seen just once. The CDR3 coding sequence is TGTGCCAGCAGTTTATACCCGCGGGGGGGCCCCCCAGATACGCAGTATTTT. Its protein product is CASSLYPRGGPPDTQYF. The J gene is TRBJ2-3, the V gene TRBV27, with 9 bases matching TRBD2. The CDR3 is 17 amino acids. Trimming at V came to 1 base and at J to 4 bases, leaving 9 bases not matched to a gene. CDR1 and CDR2 (germline): MNHEY, SMNVEV (reference sequence).

V is TRBV29-1 and J is TRBJ1-2; the D is unclear. Trimming took 6 bases from V and 1 from J, leaving 12 bases between them. CDR3 size: 13 residues. Germline loops: CDR1 SQVTM, CDR2 ANQGSEA. The CDR3 loop is CSVPTEFNYGYTF. The CDR3 DNA sequence: TGCAGCGTCCCGACGGAGTTTAACTATGGCTACACCTTC.

This chain joins TRBV2 and TRBJ1-2, with D possibly being TRBD1 (5 bases). The germline gives CDR1 SNHLY, CDR2 FYNNEI. This CDR3 has 17 amino acids. The germline V and J ends were trimmed by 6 bases and 4 bases, with 24 bases remaining between them. Here the CDR3 DNA reads TGTGCCAGCAGGGCCGGGACGGCCAGTTTAGGACCCTATGGCTACACCTTC. Translating it yields CASRAGTASLGPYGYTF. Full variable domain (rest looked up from reference TRBV2 and TRBJ1-2): EPEVTQTPSHQVTQMGQEVILRCVPISNHLYFYWYRQILGQKVEFLVSFYNNEISEKSEIFDDQFSVERPDGSNFTLKIRSTKLEDSAMYFCASRAGTASLGPYGYTFGSGTRLTVV.

The CDR3 nucleotides read TGTGCCAGCAGCACGGGGGACGGGACCCGCGAGCAGTACTTC. Residues: CASSTGDGTREQYF. J is TRBJ2-7 and V is TRBV7-2; a weak D match, TRBD2 (6 bases). The CDR3 consists of 14 residues. Trimming removed 5 bases at V and 6 bases at J, with 17 bases between. Germline V gene sequence: CDR1 SGHTA, CDR2 FQGNSA.

Concerning this clone: The sample carries other DNA sequences with the same CDR3. This chain connects TRBV6-5 to TRBJ1-1; D is undetermined. The CDR3 runs 13 residues. V dropped 6 bases and J dropped 0 bases, with 8 bases sitting between them. The germline CDR1 and CDR2 sequences are MNHEY and SVGAGI. Here the CDR3 DNA reads TGTGCCAGCAGCTGGACGGTGAACACTGAAGCTTTCTTT. It translates to CASSWTVNTEAFF.

This chain joins TRBV6-1 and TRBJ1-1; perhaps TRBD1 as D (5 bases). V gave up 2 bases and J gave up 5 bases, with 12 bases separating them. The CDR3 runs 14 residues. Germline V gene data show CDR1 as MNHNS and CDR2 as SASEGT. The CDR3 region has the DNA TGTGCCAGCAGTGAATTCAGGGATGGAACTGAAGCTTTCTTT. It codes for CASSEFRDGTEAFF.

The chain joins TRBV5-1 to TRBJ1-2; 7 bases are shared with TRBD1. CDR3 length: 16 amino acids. The V gene's germline CDR1 is SGHRS and CDR2 YFSETQ. V dropped 0 bases and J dropped 5; count of bases not matched to a gene: 10. For the CDR3, the DNA is TGCGCCAGCAGCTTGGGTAGGGGGCCGGGGGAATATGGCTACACCTTC. This codes for CASSLGRGPGEYGYTF.

The rearrangement joins TRBV6-5 to TRBJ2-7, with D possibly TRBD1 on 7 matching bases. The V and J ends lost 5 bases and 0 bases respectively, with 11 bases between them. The length of the CDR3 is 14 residues. Germline V gene sequence: CDR1 MNHEY, CDR2 SVGAGI. CDR3 amino acids: CASSTQGGSYEQYF. Written as DNA, the CDR3 is TGTGCCAGCAGTACCCAGGGGGGCTCCTACGAGCAGTACTTC.

The CDR3 is CASSSSGDPTDTQYF. The CDR3 bases are TGTGCCAGCAGTTCTAGCGGGGACCCCACAGATACGCAGTATTTT. The genes are TRBV6-5 and TRBJ2-3; 9 bases agree with TRBD2. The V gene's germline CDR1 is MNHEY and CDR2 SVGAGI. V was clipped by 4 bases and J by 2 bases; unmatched bases: 4. The CDR3 runs 15 residues.

The chain joins TRBV28 to TRBJ1-2; D gene ambiguous. The length of the CDR3 is 15 residues. V lost 7 bases, J lost 4 bases, and 19 bases lay in between. Germline CDR1 MDHEN, CDR2 SYDVKM. The CDR3 protein is CASNVYSTASYGYTF. The CDR3 DNA reads as TGTGCCAGCAACGTTTATAGTACAGCTAGCTATGGCTACACCTTC.

This chain connects TRBV15 to TRBJ1-4; no clear D gene. CDR3 length: 14 amino acids. Germline V lookup: CDR1 LNHNV, CDR2 YYDKDF (reference sequence). With 8 bases removed from V and 0 bases from J, the gap between germline ends came to 10 bases. For the CDR3, the DNA is TGTGCCACCGCACAACGGGCAACTAATGAAAAACTGTTTTTT. This encodes CATAQRATNEKLFF.

V gene TRBV15 combines with J gene TRBJ2-2; D call uncertain. Germline V gene data show CDR1 as LNHNV and CDR2 as YYDKDF (reference sequence). V lost 2 bases to trimming and J lost 4 bases, with 5 bases between them. The CDR3 sequence is 13 residues long. The CDR3 here is CATSRQVTGELFF. CDR3 nucleotides: TGTGCCACCAGCAGACAGGTCACCGGGGAGCTGTTTTTT.

The chain is built from TRBV29-1 and TRBJ1-2; the D is unclear. Germline values: CDR1 SQVTM, CDR2 ANQGSEA. This CDR3 spans 12 amino acids. V shed 2 bases and J shed 4 bases, with 8 bases lying between them. The CDR3 protein is CSVERVTYGYTF. The CDR3 DNA is TGCAGCGTTGAACGGGTTACCTATGGCTACACCTTC.

This sequence joins TRBV2 and TRBJ2-5, with D perhaps matching TRBD1 or TRBD2 (6 bases each). Germline CDR1 SNHLY, CDR2 FYNNEI. V lost 8 bases, J lost 5 bases, and 15 bases lay in between. This CDR3 contains 13 residues. CDR3 sequence: CASAPGARETQYF. CDR3 nucleotides: TGTGCCAGCGCGCCGGGGGCGAGGGAGACCCAGTACTTC.

V gene TRBV5-1 combines with J gene TRBJ2-5; D uncertain. Trimming pared 1 base from V and 1 base from J, leaving 8 bases between. From germline, CDR1 is SGHRS and CDR2 YFSETQ. This CDR3 comprises 14 residues. The CDR3 loop is CASSLLYRQETQYF. Written as DNA, the CDR3 is TGCGCCAGCAGCTTGTTATACCGCCAAGAGACCCAGTACTTC.

The chain carries TRBV28 and TRBJ1-4, with a possible D match to TRBD1 (5 bases). This CDR3 has 12 amino acids. Looked up from germline, CDR1 is MDHEN and CDR2 is SYDVKM. V dropped 2 bases and J dropped 8 bases, with 6 bases sitting between them. The chain's CDR3 is CASSLRGEKLFF. The CDR3 bases are TGTGCCAGCAGTTTACGGGGGGAAAAACTGTTTTTT.

CDR3 DNA sequence: TGTGCCAGCAGCGGGATGGGGCATTTGAACACCGGGGAGCTGTTTTTT. This encodes CASSGMGHLNTGELFF. The chain uses TRBV11-2 and TRBJ2-2; D may be TRBD1 (5 bases). The CDR3 has 16 amino acids. Per germline, CDR1 SGHAT and CDR2 FQNNGV. The germline V and J ends were trimmed by 5 bases and 1 base, with 14 bases remaining between them.

This chain links TRBV6-5 with TRBJ1-5; 8 bases align to TRBD1. V was clipped by 6 bases and J by 2 bases; unmatched bases: 3. The CDR3 is 14 residues long. The germline gives CDR1 MNHEY, CDR2 SVGAGI. CDR3 nucleotide sequence: TGTGCCAGCAGGGACAGGGCTGGCAATCAGCCCCAGCATTTT. It translates to CASRDRAGNQPQHF.